This T cell receptor (beta chain) came from a study of T-cell reconstitution after alpha-beta-depleted transplantation in children. Study conclusions and caveats: Expanded graft clones numbering several hundred reportedly gave rise to alpha-beta T cells about two months after transplant. At the one-year point after transplant, T-cell counts and TCRbeta diversity were found to come mostly from T cells that had been newly produced.

Researchers prepared the TCRbeta library using unique molecular identifiers, the study reports. One entry per CDR3 protein results from TCRdb running MiXCR on the PCR reads. This sample has about 460,000 distinct CDR3 sequences; roughly an eighth occur once, and the top ten carry 12% to 15%. Details on this clonotype: The antigen is not known. An end of the junction does not agree with germline; a read error may underlie this.

The CDR3 covers 18 residues. The chain is built from TRBV12-3 or TRBV12-4 and TRBJ2-2, with a possible D match to TRBD2 (6 bases). The TCR comes from a female patient aged 2-15 years who had a stem cell transplant for aplastic anemia, so the T cells may come from the graft donor. The sample in question was PBMCs, mostly from graft donor cells, obtained 180 days after TCRalphabeta/CD19-depleted stem cell transplant. This chain's CDR3 is CTSSPGIGGGTNTGELFF. The CDR3 coding sequence is TGTACCAGCAGTCCAGGTATAGGAGGCGGGACGAACACCGGGGAGCTGTTTTTT.